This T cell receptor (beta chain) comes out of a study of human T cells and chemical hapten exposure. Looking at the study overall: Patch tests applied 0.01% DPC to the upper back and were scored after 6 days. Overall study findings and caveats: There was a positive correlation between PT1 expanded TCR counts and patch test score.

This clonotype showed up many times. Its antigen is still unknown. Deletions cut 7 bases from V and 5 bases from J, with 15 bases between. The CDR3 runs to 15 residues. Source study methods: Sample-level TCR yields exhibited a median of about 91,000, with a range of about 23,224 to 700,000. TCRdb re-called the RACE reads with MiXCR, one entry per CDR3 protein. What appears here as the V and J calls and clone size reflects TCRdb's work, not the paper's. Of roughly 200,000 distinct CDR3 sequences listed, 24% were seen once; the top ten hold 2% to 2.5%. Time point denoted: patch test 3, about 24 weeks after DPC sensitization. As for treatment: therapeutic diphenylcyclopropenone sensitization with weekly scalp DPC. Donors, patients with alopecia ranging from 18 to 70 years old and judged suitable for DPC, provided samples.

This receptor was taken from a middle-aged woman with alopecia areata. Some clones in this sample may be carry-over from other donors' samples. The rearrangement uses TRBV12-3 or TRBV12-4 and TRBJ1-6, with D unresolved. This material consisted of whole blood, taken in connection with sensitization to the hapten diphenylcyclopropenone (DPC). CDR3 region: CASKRRASNNSPLHF. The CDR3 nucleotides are TGTGCCAGCAAACGAAGGGCCAGTAATAATTCACCCCTCCACTTT.